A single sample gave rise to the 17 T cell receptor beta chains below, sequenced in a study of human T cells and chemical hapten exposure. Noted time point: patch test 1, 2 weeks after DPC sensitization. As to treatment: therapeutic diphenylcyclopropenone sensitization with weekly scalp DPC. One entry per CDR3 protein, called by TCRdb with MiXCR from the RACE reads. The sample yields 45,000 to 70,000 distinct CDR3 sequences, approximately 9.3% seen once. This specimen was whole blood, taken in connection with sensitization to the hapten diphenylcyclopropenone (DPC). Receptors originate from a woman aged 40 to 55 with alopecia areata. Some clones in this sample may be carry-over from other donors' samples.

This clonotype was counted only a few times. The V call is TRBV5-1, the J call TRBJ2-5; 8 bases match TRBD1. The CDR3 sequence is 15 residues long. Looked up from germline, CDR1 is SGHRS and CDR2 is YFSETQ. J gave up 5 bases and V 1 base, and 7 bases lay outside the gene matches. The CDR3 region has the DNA TGCGCCAGCAGCTTGCAATCAGGGGGCAAGGAGACCCAGTACTTC. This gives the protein CASSLQSGGKETQYF.

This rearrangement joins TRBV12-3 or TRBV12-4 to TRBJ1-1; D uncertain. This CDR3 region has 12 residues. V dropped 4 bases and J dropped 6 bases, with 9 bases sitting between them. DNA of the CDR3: TGTGCCAGCAGTTCCCTTGGGGCTGAAGCTTTCTTT. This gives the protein CASSSLGAEAFF.

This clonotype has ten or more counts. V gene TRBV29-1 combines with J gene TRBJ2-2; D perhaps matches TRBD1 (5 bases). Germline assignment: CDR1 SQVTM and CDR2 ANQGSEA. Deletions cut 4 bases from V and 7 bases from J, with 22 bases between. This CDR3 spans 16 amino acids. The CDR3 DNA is TGCAGCGTTGTGGCCCGGGCAGGTTCTACAGGCGGGGAGCTGTTTTTT. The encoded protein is CSVVARAGSTGGELFF.

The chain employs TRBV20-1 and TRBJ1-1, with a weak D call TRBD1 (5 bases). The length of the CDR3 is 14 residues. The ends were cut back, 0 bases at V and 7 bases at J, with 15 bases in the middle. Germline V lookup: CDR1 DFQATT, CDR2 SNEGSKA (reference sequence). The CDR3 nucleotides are TGCAGTGCTAGAGATCTGGGGCCCTACCGTGAAGCTTTCTTT. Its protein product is CSARDLGPYREAFF.

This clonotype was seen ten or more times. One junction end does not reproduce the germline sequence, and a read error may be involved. CDR3 sequence reads: CASSYTYALGTTF. The CDR3 coding sequence is TGTGCCAGCAGTTACACCTACGCCCTAGGGACAACATTC. The chain has TRBV6-2 or TRBV6-3 and TRBJ2-5; tentative D call: TRBD1 (6 bases). Germline V gene data show CDR1 as MNHEY and CDR2 as SVGEGT. This CDR3 is built from 13 residues.

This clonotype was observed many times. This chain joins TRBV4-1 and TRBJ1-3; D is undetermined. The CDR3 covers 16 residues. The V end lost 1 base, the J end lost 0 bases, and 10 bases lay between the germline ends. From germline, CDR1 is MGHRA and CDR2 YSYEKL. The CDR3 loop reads CASSQARTLSGNTIYF. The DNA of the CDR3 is TGCGCCAGCAGCCAAGCTCGGACCCTCTCTGGAAACACCATATATTTT.

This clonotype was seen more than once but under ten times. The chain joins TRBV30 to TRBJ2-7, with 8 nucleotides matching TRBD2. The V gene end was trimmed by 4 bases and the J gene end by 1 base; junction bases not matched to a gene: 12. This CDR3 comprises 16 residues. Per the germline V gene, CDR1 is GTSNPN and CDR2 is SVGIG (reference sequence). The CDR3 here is CAWTPLEAGASYEQYF. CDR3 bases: TGTGCCTGGACCCCCCTAGAAGCGGGGGCGTCCTACGAGCAGTACTTC.

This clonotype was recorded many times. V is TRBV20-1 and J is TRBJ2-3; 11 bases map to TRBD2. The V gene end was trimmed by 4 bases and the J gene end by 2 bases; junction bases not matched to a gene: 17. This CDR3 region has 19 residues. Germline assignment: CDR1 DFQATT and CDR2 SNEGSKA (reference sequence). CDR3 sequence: CSAIGPGLAGPLSTDTQYF. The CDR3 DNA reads TGCAGTGCTATAGGGCCTGGACTAGCGGGTCCCCTTTCCACAGATACGCAGTATTTT.

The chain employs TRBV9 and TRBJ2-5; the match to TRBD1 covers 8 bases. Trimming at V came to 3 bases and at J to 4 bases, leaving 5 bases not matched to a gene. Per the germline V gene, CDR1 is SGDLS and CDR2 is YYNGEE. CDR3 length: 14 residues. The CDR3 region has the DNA TGTGCCAGCAGCGGATACGACAGGGGAGAGACCCAGTACTTC. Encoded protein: CASSGYDRGETQYF.

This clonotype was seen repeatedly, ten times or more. The CDR3 sequence is CSARARRGIYGYTF. CDR3 in DNA: TGCAGTGCTAGAGCCCGCCGGGGAATCTATGGCTACACCTTC. The rearrangement uses TRBV20-1 and TRBJ1-2; D call uncertain. This CDR3 comprises 14 residues. Per the germline V gene, CDR1 is DFQATT and CDR2 is SNEGSKA (reference sequence). Deletions cut 1 base from V and 4 bases from J, with 13 bases between.

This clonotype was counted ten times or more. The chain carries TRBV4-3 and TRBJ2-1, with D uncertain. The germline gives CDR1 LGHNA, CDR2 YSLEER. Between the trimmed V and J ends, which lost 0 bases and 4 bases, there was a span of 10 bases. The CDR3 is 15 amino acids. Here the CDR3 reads CASSQDWSSYNEQFF. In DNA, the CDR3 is TGCGCCAGCAGCCAAGATTGGTCTAGTTACAATGAGCAGTTCTTC.

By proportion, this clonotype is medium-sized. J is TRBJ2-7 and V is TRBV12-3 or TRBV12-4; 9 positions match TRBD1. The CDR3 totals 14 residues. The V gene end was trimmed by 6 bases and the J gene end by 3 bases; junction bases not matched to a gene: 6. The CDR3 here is CASSNRDRVYEQYF. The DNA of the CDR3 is TGTGCCAGCAGCAACCGGGACAGGGTCTACGAGCAGTACTTC.

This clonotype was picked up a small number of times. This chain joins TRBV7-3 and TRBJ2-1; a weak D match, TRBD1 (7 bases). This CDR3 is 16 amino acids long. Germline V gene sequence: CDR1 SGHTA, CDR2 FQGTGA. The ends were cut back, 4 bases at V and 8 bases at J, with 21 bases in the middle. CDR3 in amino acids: CASSSLTDRWEDEQFF. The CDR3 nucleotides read TGTGCCAGCAGCTCACTAACGGACAGGTGGGAGGATGAGCAGTTCTTC.

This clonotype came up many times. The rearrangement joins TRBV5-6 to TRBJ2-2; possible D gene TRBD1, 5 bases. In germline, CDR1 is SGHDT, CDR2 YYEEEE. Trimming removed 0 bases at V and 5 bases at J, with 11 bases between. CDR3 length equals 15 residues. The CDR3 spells CASSLVQGRTGELFF. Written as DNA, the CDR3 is TGTGCCAGCAGCTTGGTTCAGGGTAGAACCGGGGAGCTGTTTTTT.

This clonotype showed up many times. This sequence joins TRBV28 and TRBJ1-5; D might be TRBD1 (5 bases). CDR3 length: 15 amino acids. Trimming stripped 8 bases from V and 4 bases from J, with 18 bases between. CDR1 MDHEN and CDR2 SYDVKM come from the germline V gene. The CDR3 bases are TGTGCCAGCGCCCCAGCCGCAGGGAGTAATCAGCCCCAGCATTTT. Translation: CASAPAAGSNQPQHF.

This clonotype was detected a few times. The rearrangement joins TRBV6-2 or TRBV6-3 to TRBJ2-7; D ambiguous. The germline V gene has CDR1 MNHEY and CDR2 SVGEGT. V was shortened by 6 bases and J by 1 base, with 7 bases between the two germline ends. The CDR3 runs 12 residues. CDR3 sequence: CASRGQSYEQYF. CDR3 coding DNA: TGTGCCAGCAGAGGCCAGTCCTACGAGCAGTACTTC.

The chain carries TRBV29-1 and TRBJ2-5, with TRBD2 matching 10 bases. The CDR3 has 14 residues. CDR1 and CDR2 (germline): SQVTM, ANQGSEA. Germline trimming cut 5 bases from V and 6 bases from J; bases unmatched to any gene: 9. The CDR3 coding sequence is TGCAGCGTTCCAGCGGGGGGGAGTTTGAAGACCCAGTACTTC. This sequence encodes CSVPAGGSLKTQYF.